This T cell receptor (beta chain) was sequenced during a study of regulatory T cells in long-lasting Graves disease. The authors built TCR beta libraries using iRepertoire HTBI primers and Arm-PCR of CDR3 regions. One entry per CDR3 protein, called by TCRdb with MiXCR from the multiplex PCR reads. Of fewer than 650,000 distinct CDR3 sequences detected, about 16% appear once; the ten largest clones hold approximately 12%. Study-wide results and caveats: Preferential use of TRBV28, TRBJ1-2 and TRBJ2-5 was seen in persistent disease.

A word on this clonotype: The antigen remains undetermined.

Germline CDR1 is MDHEN and CDR2 is SYDVKM. The CDR3 is 17 residues long. J lost 0 bases, V lost 4 bases, and 9 bases had no gene match. Specified time point: newly diagnosed GD, antithyroid drugs for less than 3 months. Extracted PBMC RNA gave rise to the TCR library. These records were also assigned to another study, of T cells in Graves' hyperthyroidism and ophthalmopathy. That source notes: It was considered stable Graves' hyperthyroidism when ophthalmopathy did not progress within 18 months. An initial round of RT-PCR targeting the TCR CDR3 relied on the HTBI primer set. Peripheral blood also featured most of the thyroid clonotypes expanded above 0.001.

This TCR was recovered from a young man with Graves disease. The chain joins TRBV28 to TRBJ2-7, with 10 bases aligning to TRBD2. The sequencing used peripheral blood mononuclear cells (PBMCs), collected at new diagnosis, from a patient treated with antithyroid drugs. Here the CDR3 reads CASSSSSSGRVSYEQYF. The CDR3 coding sequence is TGTGCCAGCAGTTCCTCGTCTAGCGGGAGAGTCTCCTACGAGCAGTACTTC. Variable domain in full (rest from reference TRBV28 and TRBJ2-7): DVKVTQSSRYLVKRTGEKVFLECVQDMDHENMFWYRQDPGLGLRLIYFSYDVKMKEKGDIPEGYSVSREKKERFSLILESASTNQTSMYLCASSSSSSGRVSYEQYFGPGTRLTVT.